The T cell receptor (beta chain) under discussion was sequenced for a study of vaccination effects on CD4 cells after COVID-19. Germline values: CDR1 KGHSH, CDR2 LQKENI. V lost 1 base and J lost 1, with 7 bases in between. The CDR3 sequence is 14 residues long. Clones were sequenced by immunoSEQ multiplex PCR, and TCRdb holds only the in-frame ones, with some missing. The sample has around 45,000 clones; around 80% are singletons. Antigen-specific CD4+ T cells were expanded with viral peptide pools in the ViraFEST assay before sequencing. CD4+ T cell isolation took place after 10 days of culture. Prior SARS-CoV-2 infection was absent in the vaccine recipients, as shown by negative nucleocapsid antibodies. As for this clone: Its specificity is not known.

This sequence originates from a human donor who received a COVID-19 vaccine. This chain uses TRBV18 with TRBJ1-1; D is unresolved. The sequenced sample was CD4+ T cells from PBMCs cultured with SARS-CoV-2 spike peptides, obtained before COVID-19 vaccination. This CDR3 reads CASSPLSENTEAFF. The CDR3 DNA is TGTGCCAGCTCACCACTTTCCGAGAACACTGAAGCTTTCTTT.